Shown below are 21 T cell receptor beta chains from a single sample sequenced in a study of monozygotic twins with inflammatory bowel disease. Reanalyzing the 5' RACE reads, TCRdb keeps one entry per CDR3 protein, without DNA. The sample data list about 330,000 distinct CDR3 sequences. Sequencing was performed on blood. These receptors were taken from a human donor with ulcerative colitis or Crohn's disease, or a healthy co-twin of an affected twin (not recorded which).

The rearrangement joins TRBV5-6 to TRBJ1-1. The CDR3 loop spans 14 amino acids. Germline CDR1 SGHDT, CDR2 YYEEEE. CDR3 sequence: CASSFLRLNSEAFF.

The gene calls are TRBV7-2 and TRBJ1-1; the D call from TCRdb, TRBD1, cannot be confirmed without DNA. There are 17 residues in the CDR3. Germline V gene sequence: CDR1 SGHTA, CDR2 FQGNSA. The CDR3 sequence is CASSLGGSWRQGAGAFF.

V gene TRBV11-2 combines with J gene TRBJ2-3; with no DNA, the TCRdb D assignment of TRBD1 cannot be verified. CDR3 size: 18 residues. The germline gives CDR1 SGHAT, CDR2 FQNNGV. The CDR3 here is CASSSAGGAGGSTDTQYF.

The V and J genes are TRBV4-1 and TRBJ2-5; the TCRdb D gene call, TRBD1, has no DNA to confirm it. The CDR3 totals 16 residues. Germline V gene lookup returns CDR1 MGHRA and CDR2 YSYEKL. The CDR3 region is CASSQYGTGGKETQYF.

This sequence joins TRBV27 and TRBJ2-5; as DNA is missing, the TRBD2 call by TCRdb cannot be tested. The germline CDR1 and CDR2 sequences are MNHEY and SMNVEV (reference sequence). CDR3 size: 12 residues. CDR3 in amino acids: CASSSNGPAWYF.

The V call is TRBV6-4, the J call TRBJ2-2; the D gene TCRdb calls, TRBD1, cannot be checked with no DNA. Germline V gives CDR1 MRHNA, CDR2 SNTAGT. The CDR3 is 15 amino acids. The CDR3 region is CASSVGTGDTGELFF.

The V gene is TRBV7-9, the J gene TRBJ1-6. The CDR3 is 15 residues long. Germline CDR1 and CDR2: SEHNR and FQNEAQ (reference sequence). CDR3 region: CASSLESQPGSPLHF. The full variable domain, its missing parts supplied by reference TRBV7-9 and TRBJ1-6, is DTGVSQNPRHKITKRGQNVTFRCDPISEHNRLYWYRQTLGQGPEFLTYFQNEAQLEKSRLLSDRFSAERPKGSFSTLEIQRTEQGDSAMYLCASSLESQPGSPLHFGNGTRLTVT.

This chain uses TRBV11-2 with TRBJ1-1; TCRdb's D call of TRBD1 is untestable without DNA. Germline-derived CDR1 and CDR2 are SGHAT and FQNNGV. The CDR3 totals 15 residues. The CDR3 is CASSFRGALDTEAFF.

This rearrangement joins TRBV6-1 to TRBJ2-7; the D call of TRBD1 rests on TCRdb alone, since no DNA is present to check it. The CDR3 extends over 14 amino acids. Germline CDR1 MNHNS, CDR2 SASEGT. The CDR3 reads CASSHRGQGYEQYF.

The chain links TRBV20-1 to TRBJ2-7; TCRdb names TRBD1, which stays unverified in the absence of DNA. The CDR3 covers 15 residues. The germline V gene encodes CDR1 DFQATT and CDR2 SNEGSKA (reference sequence). The CDR3: CSARDNRGPTYEQYF.

CDR3 sequence reads: CSATLDSQGDLGTQYF. The chain has TRBV20-1 and TRBJ2-5; the D call from TCRdb, TRBD1, cannot be confirmed without DNA. Germline CDR1 DFQATT, CDR2 SNEGSKA (reference sequence). This CDR3 comprises 16 residues.

The CDR3 reads CSADSGANEKLFF. J is TRBJ1-4 and V is TRBV20-1; TCRdb gives TRBD1 as the D gene, but with no DNA this cannot be confirmed. This CDR3 is built from 13 residues. CDR1 is DFQATT and CDR2 is SNEGSKA in the germline V gene (reference sequence).

This chain joins TRBV12-3 or TRBV12-4 and TRBJ2-7; as DNA is missing, the TRBD2 call by TCRdb cannot be tested. CDR3 length: 17 residues. The CDR3 loop reads CASSSGTSGRASGEQYF.

The chain combines TRBV27 with TRBJ2-2; the D call of TRBD2 rests on TCRdb alone, since no DNA is present to check it. CDR3 length: 16 amino acids. Germline CDR1 MNHEY, CDR2 SMNVEV (reference sequence). CDR3 residues: CASKREYFGLAGELFF.

The V gene is TRBV20-1, the J gene TRBJ2-7; lacking DNA, the TRBD2 call made by TCRdb goes unchecked. The germline V gene has CDR1 DFQATT and CDR2 SNEGSKA (reference sequence). This CDR3 is built from 15 residues. The CDR3 loop is CSALSDASSSYEQYF.

The chain carries TRBV20-1 and TRBJ2-1; TCRdb lists TRBD2, though no DNA is available to test this call. The CDR3 is 16 residues long. The germline gives CDR1 DFQATT, CDR2 SNEGSKA (reference sequence). CDR3 loop: CSATLIAGEPYNEQFF.

This chain uses TRBV4-3 with TRBJ2-1; TCRdb proposes TRBD2, but this gene call is untestable without DNA. The CDR3 extends over 17 amino acids. Germline lookup yields CDR1 LGHNA and CDR2 YSLEER. CDR3 sequence: CASSQDGGTSGFNEQFF.

The chain employs TRBV5-1 and TRBJ2-4; TCRdb's D call of TRBD2 is untestable without DNA. Germline V gene data show CDR1 as SGHRS and CDR2 as YFSETQ. This CDR3 spans 18 amino acids. CDR3 sequence: CASRTGLAGALAKNIQYF.

This chain links TRBV28 with TRBJ2-7; no DNA is available, so the TRBD2 call from TCRdb remains unchecked. The germline gives CDR1 MDHEN, CDR2 SYDVKM. The CDR3 is 16 residues long. CDR3 loop: CASSSHPPGTNNEQYF.

V is TRBV6-6 and J is TRBJ2-7; TCRdb reports TRBD2, a call that lacks DNA to check it against. The CDR3 loop spans 14 amino acids. Germline-derived CDR1 and CDR2 are MNHNY and SVGAGI (reference sequence). CDR3 sequence: CASSYSVEGWWQYF.

The chain joins TRBV5-1 to TRBJ2-1; TCRdb designates TRBD2, a call that cannot be tested without DNA. This CDR3 contains 15 residues. Germline V lookup: CDR1 SGHRS, CDR2 YFSETQ. CDR3: CATRTSGGTWNEQFF.